Detailed here is one TCR beta chain. V lost 6 bases, J lost 2 bases, and 11 bases lay in between. Germline CDR1 is ENHRY and CDR2 is SYGVKD. The CDR3 sequence is 13 residues long. The source of the sample is a study of cytomegalovirus exposure and HLA in healthy donors. Primers included in the PCR were 60 Vbeta and 13 Jbeta primers. Sequencing was performed with immunoSEQ multiplex PCR; in TCRdb, only in-frame clones are kept and a portion is missing. This sample has 50,000 to 70,000 clones; 80% occur once, and the top ten carry over 3%. Sequenced input: PBMCs. The chain joins TRBV10-3 to TRBJ2-7, with D possibly matching TRBD1 (6 bases). The source is a woman aged 40 to 49 in good health and CMV-seronegative. In DNA form, the CDR3 reads TGTGCCATCAGGTCGGACAGCGCCTACGAGCAGTACTTC. It codes for CAIRSDSAYEQYF.